The 7 T cell receptor beta chains below were found in one sample sequenced in a study of OX40 agonist ivuxolimab in advanced cancers. Library preparation was by the immunoSEQ multiplex PCR assay. TCRdb carries this immuneACCESS record with in-frame sequences only. Its versions omit some clonotypes, under half of them owing to an unresolved V gene in the studies checked, with the rest unexplained. This sample holds around 63,000 clones; about 88% were observed only once. The biggest ten clones account for over 0.25% of the sample. This sample comprised CD4+ or CD8+ T cells sorted from blood, obtained in a trial of the OX40 agonist ivuxolimab. The receptors were sampled from an adult with an advanced solid tumor such as melanoma, head and neck, liver or kidney cancer.

This chain uses TRBV19 with TRBJ2-3, with TRBD1 as a possible D gene (5 bases). Germline assignment: CDR1 LNHDA and CDR2 SQIVND (reference sequence). The CDR3 totals 15 residues. The germline V and J ends were trimmed by 5 bases and 0 bases, with 12 bases remaining between them. CDR3 sequence reads: CASSSGLTSTDTQYF. The CDR3 DNA follows: TGTGCCAGTAGTTCAGGGCTCACTAGCACAGATACGCAGTATTTT. Based on the CDR3 plus reference TRBV19 and TRBJ2-3, the full variable domain is DGGITQSPKYLFRKEGQNVTLSCEQNLNHDAMYWYRQDPGQGLRLIYYSQIVNDFQKGDIAEGYSVSREKKESFPLTVTSAQKNPTAFYLCASSSGLTSTDTQYFGPGTRLTVL.

CDR3: CASSERLAGNEQFF. The CDR3 DNA follows: TGTGCCAGCAGTGAACGGCTAGCGGGCAATGAGCAGTTCTTC. V usage is TRBV2 and J usage is TRBJ2-1; 8 bases align to TRBD2. The CDR3 loop spans 14 amino acids. V lost 2 bases and J lost 6; bases outside the gene matches: 3. Germline V CDR1 and CDR2: SNHLY, FYNNEI.

The chain combines TRBV7-2 with TRBJ2-1, with a possible D match to TRBD2 (6 bases). V was trimmed by 5 bases and J by 4 bases, leaving 9 bases between them. Germline assignment: CDR1 SGHTA and CDR2 FQGNSA. CDR3 length: 13 amino acids. This CDR3 is CASSPGRYNEQFF. CDR3 DNA sequence: TGTGCCAGCAGCCCGGGGAGGTACAATGAGCAGTTCTTC.

The genes are TRBV4-1 and TRBJ2-1, with D unclear. The CDR3 consists of 13 residues. Trimming took 8 bases from V and 6 from J, leaving 14 bases between them. Germline CDR1 and CDR2: MGHRA and YSYEKL. CDR3 loop: CASSTDARNEQFF. Written as DNA, the CDR3 is TGCGCCAGCTCCACGGACGCCCGCAATGAGCAGTTCTTC.

V gene TRBV4-1 combines with J gene TRBJ2-1; 11 nucleotides match TRBD2. Looked up from germline, CDR1 is MGHRA and CDR2 is YSYEKL. V was clipped by 2 bases and J by 3 bases; unmatched bases: 15. This CDR3 spans 20 amino acids. This chain's CDR3 is CASSQIRTISGRELYNEQFF. In DNA form, the CDR3 reads TGCGCCAGCAGCCAAATTCGAACAATTAGCGGGAGGGAGCTCTACAATGAGCAGTTCTTC.

The chain recombines TRBV11-2 with TRBJ2-1; maybe TRBD2 (6 bases). CDR1 and CDR2 (germline): SGHAT, FQNNGV. The germline V and J ends were trimmed by 5 bases and 7 bases, with 15 bases remaining between them. This CDR3 is built from 14 residues. The CDR3 bases are TGTGCCAGCAGCCCGGAGGGGTGGTTGAATGAGCAGTTCTTC. Translation: CASSPEGWLNEQFF.

The rearrangement links TRBV4-3 to TRBJ2-3; D might be TRBD2 (6 bases). CDR3 length: 16 residues. V lost 4 bases, J lost 5 bases, and 19 bases lay in between. The germline V gene encodes CDR1 LGHNA and CDR2 YSLEER. The CDR3 loop reads CASSPRLVGTVDTQYF. As DNA, the CDR3 is TGCGCCAGCAGCCCTCGACTAGTGGGGACCGTAGATACGCAGTATTTT.